The sequence of this T cell receptor beta chain was determined in a study of neurological immune-mediated disorders. Study conclusions and caveats: CDR3 amino acid sequences found in expanded clones were never shared across subjects, suggesting private repertoires in all groups.

This clonotype showed up many times. Its antigen is as yet unknown. The authors made cDNA by 5'RACE with 10-nucleotide random UMIs. Over 170 million TCR-beta sequences (from 15-18 subjects) were yielded by each sequencing run. TCRdb used MiXCR to reprocess the 5' RACE reads, holding one entry per CDR3 protein. The profile shows some 37,000 distinct CDR3 sequences, 4.8% of them singletons. Sorted libraries came from around 1 million CD4+ or CD8+ T cells. What was sequenced was CD4+ T cells from blood. The receptor was derived from a man between 18 and 35 years old in good health.

CDR3 DNA sequence: TGTGCCAGCGGGGGAGGGTTTGAAGCTTTCTTT. It encodes CASGGGFEAFF. This sequence joins TRBV2 and TRBJ1-1; the D gene is possibly TRBD1 (5 bases). Trimming removed 8 bases at V and 7 bases at J, with 11 bases between. CDR1 SNHLY and CDR2 FYNNEI come from the germline V gene. CDR3 size: 11 residues.